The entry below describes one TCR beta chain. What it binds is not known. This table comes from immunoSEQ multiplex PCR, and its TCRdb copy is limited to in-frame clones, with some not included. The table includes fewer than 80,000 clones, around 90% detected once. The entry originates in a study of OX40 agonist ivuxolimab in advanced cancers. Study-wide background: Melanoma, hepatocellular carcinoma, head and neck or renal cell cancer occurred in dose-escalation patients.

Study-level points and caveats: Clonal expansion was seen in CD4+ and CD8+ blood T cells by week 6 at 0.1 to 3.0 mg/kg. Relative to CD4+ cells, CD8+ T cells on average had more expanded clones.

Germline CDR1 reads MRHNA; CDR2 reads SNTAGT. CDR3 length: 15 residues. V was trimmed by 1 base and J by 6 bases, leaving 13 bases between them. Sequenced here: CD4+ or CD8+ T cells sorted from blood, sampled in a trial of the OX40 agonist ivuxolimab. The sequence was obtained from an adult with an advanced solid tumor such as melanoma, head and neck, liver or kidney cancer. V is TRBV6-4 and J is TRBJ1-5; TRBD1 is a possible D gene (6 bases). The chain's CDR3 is CASSDLGGDPQPQHF. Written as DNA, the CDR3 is TGTGCCAGCAGTGACTTAGGGGGAGACCCTCAGCCCCAGCATTTT.